These 28 T cell receptor beta chains share one sample of origin, sequenced in a study of T cell repertoires in cytomegalovirus infection. No antigen is known for these receptors. A single record per CDR3 protein comes from TCRdb applying MiXCR to the reads. The table lists approximately 470,000 distinct CDR3 sequences, about two fifths of them singletons. The sample was cultured PBMCs, taken from culture after CMV antigen stimulation. The receptors shown here come from a human donor in good health (CMV status not recorded). Some clones in this sample may be carry-over from other donors' samples.

This clonotype was counted between two and nine times. The J gene is TRBJ1-1, the V gene TRBV7-2, with TRBD1 as a possible D gene (6 bases). This CDR3 contains 14 residues. Deletions cut 2 bases from V and 6 bases from J, with 13 bases between. Germline V gene data show CDR1 as SGHTA and CDR2 as FQGNSA. The CDR3 sequence is CASSLITGISEAFF. CDR3 in DNA: TGTGCCAGCAGCTTAATCACAGGGATCTCTGAAGCTTTCTTT.

The J gene is TRBJ2-6, the V gene TRBV30; D remains ambiguous. Trimming took off 0 bases at V and 3 bases at J, with 3 bases between the two ends. Per germline, CDR1 GTSNPN and CDR2 SVGIG (reference sequence). CDR3 size: 13 residues. CDR3 in amino acids: CAWSVGGANVLTF. CDR3 nucleotide sequence: TGTGCCTGGAGTGTGGGTGGGGCCAACGTCCTGACTTTC. Full variable domain (missing parts from reference TRBV30 and TRBJ2-6): SQTIHQWPATLVQPVGSPLSLECTVEGTSNPNLYWYRQAAGRGLQLLFYSVGIGQISSEVPQNLSASRPQDRQFILSSKKLLLSDSGFYLCAWSVGGANVLTFGAGSRLTVL.

The chain recombines TRBV6-2 or TRBV6-3 with TRBJ2-1; 9 bases map to TRBD2. V gave up 1 base and J gave up 4 bases; unmatched junction bases: 14. The germline V gene has CDR1 MNHEY and CDR2 SVGEGT. CDR3 size: 19 residues. The CDR3: CASSYFRLAGNGRYNEQFF. CDR3 in DNA: TGTGCCAGCAGTTACTTTCGGCTAGCGGGAAATGGACGGTACAATGAGCAGTTCTTC.

The rearrangement links TRBV7-9 to TRBJ1-4, with TRBD1 as a possible D gene (6 bases). The V gene's germline CDR1 is SEHNR and CDR2 FQNEAQ (reference sequence). The V gene lost 3 bases and the J gene lost 5 bases, with 13 bases spanning the gap. This CDR3 region has 15 residues. The CDR3 here is CASSLGGRLNEKLFF. Here the CDR3 DNA reads TGTGCCAGCAGCTTGGGGGGGCGACTAAATGAAAAACTGTTTTTT.

V gene TRBV14 combines with J gene TRBJ2-1; 7 nucleotides line up with TRBD2. This CDR3 has 12 residues. Unmatched junction bases numbered 7, after V lost 3 bases and J lost 14 bases. Germline values: CDR1 SGHDN, CDR2 FVKESK. CDR3 DNA sequence: TGTGCCAGCAGCCATGAGGGAGGGAGGAAGTTCTTC. It yields the protein CASSHEGGRKFF.

This clonotype was seen a handful of times. The V call is TRBV11-2, the J call TRBJ1-1; 10 bases are shared with TRBD1. The CDR3 spans 16 residues. V gave up 1 base and J gave up 1 base; unmatched junction bases: 3. Germline V gene sequence: CDR1 SGHAT, CDR2 FQNNGV. The CDR3 is CASSLGDRGWNTEAFF. In DNA, the CDR3 is TGTGCCAGCAGCTTAGGGGACAGGGGTTGGAACACTGAAGCTTTCTTT.

J is TRBJ1-1 and V is TRBV6-5; D unclear. This CDR3 is built from 14 residues. Germline-derived CDR1 and CDR2 are MNHEY and SVGAGI. The V end lost 5 bases, the J end lost 0 bases, and 10 bases lay between the germline ends. CDR3: CASSPGTMNTEAFF. In DNA form, the CDR3 reads TGTGCCAGCAGTCCAGGTACCATGAACACTGAAGCTTTCTTT.

The chain recombines TRBV6-5 with TRBJ1-1, with 7 positions matching TRBD1. The length of the CDR3 is 15 residues. In germline, CDR1 is MNHEY, CDR2 SVGAGI. J lost 4 bases, V lost 6 bases, and 11 bases had no gene match. CDR3 nucleotides: TGTGCCAGCAGGTACAACAGGGGAGGTGGCACTGAAGCTTTCTTT. It yields the protein CASRYNRGGGTEAFF.

The rearrangement joins TRBV20-1 to TRBJ2-5; tentatively, D is TRBD1 (7 bases). Looked up from germline, CDR1 is DFQATT and CDR2 is SNEGSKA (reference sequence). This CDR3 contains 13 residues. The V end lost 1 base, the J end lost 5 bases, and 11 bases lay between the germline ends. CDR3 nucleotides: TGCAGTGCTAGAGGACCAGGGGGGGAGACCCAGTACTTC. It encodes CSARGPGGETQYF.

The chain combines TRBV20-1 with TRBJ2-7, with 10 bases that match TRBD2. This CDR3 is built from 17 residues. The V and J ends lost 3 bases and 2 bases, in that order; junction bases with no gene match: 13. CDR1 is DFQATT, CDR2 SNEGSKA, per germline (reference sequence). The CDR3 protein is CSASPQGGSGRAYEQYF. The CDR3 DNA sequence: TGCAGTGCTAGTCCCCAAGGGGGGAGCGGGAGGGCCTACGAGCAGTACTTC.

This clonotype was observed once. V and J are TRBV7-2 and TRBJ2-7; the match to TRBD2 covers 11 bases. The trim removed 1 base at V and 2 bases at J, leaving 13 bases unmatched. Germline V gene sequence: CDR1 SGHTA, CDR2 FQGNSA. This CDR3 contains 19 residues. The CDR3 nucleotides are TGTGCCAGCAGCTTAGTGGTTACTAGCGGGAGCACTACCGCCTACGAGCAGTACTTC. Amino acid sequence: CASSLVVTSGSTTAYEQYF.

This chain uses TRBV6-1 with TRBJ2-7; 7 nucleotides match TRBD1. V lost 7 bases, J lost 2 bases, and 14 bases stayed unmatched. Germline V gives CDR1 MNHNS, CDR2 SASEGT. The CDR3 has 16 amino acids. CDR3 nucleotide sequence: TGTGCCAGCAAAAAAATGCCCGGGACAGAAGCCTACGAGCAGTACTTC. Its protein product is CASKKMPGTEAYEQYF.

The rearrangement links TRBV12-3 or TRBV12-4 to TRBJ2-1; 9 bases agree with TRBD2. The ends lost 3 bases at V and 8 bases at J; junction bases unmatched: 2. CDR3 length: 13 residues. The CDR3 region is CASSLRTSDEQFF. CDR3 coding DNA: TGTGCCAGCAGTTTGCGGACTAGCGATGAGCAGTTCTTC.

This clonotype was found a few times. The chain uses TRBV11-2 and TRBJ2-7, with D possibly matching TRBD1 (6 bases). There are 18 residues in the CDR3. Trimming took off 0 bases at V and 0 bases at J, with 18 bases between the two ends. In germline, CDR1 is SGHAT, CDR2 FQNNGV. This CDR3 is CASSLESLGGDLSYEQYF. The CDR3 bases are TGTGCCAGCAGCTTAGAAAGCTTAGGGGGAGACCTCTCCTACGAGCAGTACTTC.

This clonotype turned up a few times. V usage is TRBV5-1 and J usage is TRBJ1-5, with D maybe TRBD1 (6 bases). The V end lost 4 bases, the J end lost 5 bases, and 16 bases lay between the germline ends. Germline V gene data show CDR1 as SGHRS and CDR2 as YFSETQ. The CDR3 is 15 amino acids. DNA for the CDR3: TGCGCCAGCAGCCCTACAGGGAAAGGGTATCAGCCCCAGCATTTT. Its protein product is CASSPTGKGYQPQHF. The variable domain in full, with the rest retrieved from reference TRBV5-1 and TRBJ1-5, is KAGVTQTPRYLIKTRGQQVTLSCSPISGHRSVSWYQQTPGQGLQFLFEYFSETQRNKGNFPGRFSGRQFSNSRSEMNVSTLELGDSALYLCASSPTGKGYQPQHFGDGTRLSIL.

This clonotype was seen more than once but under ten times. The J gene is TRBJ2-4, the V gene TRBV19; TRBD1 might be the D (5 bases). This CDR3 spans 17 amino acids. Looked up from germline, CDR1 is LNHDA and CDR2 is SQIVND (reference sequence). V was cut by 4 bases and J by 5 bases, with 21 bases left in between. CDR3 residues: CASSSSGPAGAQNIQYF. The CDR3 coding sequence is TGTGCCAGTAGTAGCTCTGGACCGGCTGGGGCCCAAAACATTCAGTACTTC.

The rearrangement links TRBV7-6 to TRBJ1-1; TRBD1 is a possible D gene (6 bases). The germline gives CDR1 SGHVS, CDR2 FNYEAQ. CDR3 size: 12 residues. Deletions cut 5 bases from V and 8 bases from J, with 12 bases between. The CDR3 sequence: CASSTQQGEAFF. The CDR3, as DNA: TGTGCCAGCAGCACCCAACAGGGAGAAGCTTTCTTT.

The V gene is TRBV7-2, the J gene TRBJ2-3; TRBD2 agrees at 11 bases. CDR1 SGHTA and CDR2 FQGNSA come from the germline V gene. This CDR3 is built from 16 residues. V dropped 1 base and J dropped 4; count of bases not matched to a gene: 4. This CDR3 reads CASSLVASGGPDTQYF. The CDR3 bases are TGTGCCAGCAGCTTAGTGGCTAGCGGGGGGCCAGATACGCAGTATTTT.

The sample holds a few counts of this clonotype. This rearrangement joins TRBV6-2 or TRBV6-3 to TRBJ2-1; D remains unclear. The germline CDR1 and CDR2 sequences are MNHEY and SVGEGT. The CDR3 has 18 amino acids. V shed 2 bases and J shed 1 base, with 18 bases lying between them. The CDR3 region is CASSYDPQYFSSYNEQFF. The CDR3 DNA reads TGTGCCAGCAGTTACGATCCCCAATACTTCTCATCCTACAATGAGCAGTTCTTC.

CDR3 DNA sequence: TGTGCCAGCAGTCGGGGGGGTCAAGGTGAGCAGTACTTC. The encoded protein is CASSRGGQGEQYF. This chain joins TRBV6-5 and TRBJ2-7; TRBD2 matches 8 bases. The V and J ends lost 5 bases and 7 bases, in that order; junction bases with no gene match: 7. The CDR3 contains 13 residues. Germline CDR1 and CDR2: MNHEY and SVGAGI.

This chain connects TRBV18 to TRBJ2-5; D uncertain. The CDR3 length is 14 residues. Per germline, CDR1 KGHSH and CDR2 LQKENI. Deletions cut 3 bases from V and 1 base from J, with 9 bases between. CDR3 coding DNA: TGTGCCAGCTCACCGTCCCACCGCCAAGAGACCCAGTACTTC. Protein: CASSPSHRQETQYF.

The rearrangement uses TRBV18 and TRBJ2-3, with TRBD1 matching over 10 bases. The CDR3 runs to 18 residues. The V and J ends lost 3 bases and 4 bases, in that order; junction bases with no gene match: 13. CDR1 is KGHSH, CDR2 LQKENI, per germline. CDR3 protein: CASSPWPRGTGDADTQYF. The CDR3 DNA sequence: TGTGCCAGCTCACCCTGGCCCCGGGGGACAGGGGACGCAGATACGCAGTATTTT.

This clonotype was detected ten times or more. This chain joins TRBV12-3 or TRBV12-4 and TRBJ2-1; D uncertain. This CDR3 has 11 amino acids. Trimming shortened V by 7 bases and J by 8 bases, and 9 bases separated the two germline ends. The CDR3 is CASTPGDEQFF. CDR3 DNA sequence: TGTGCCAGCACCCCCGGCGATGAGCAGTTCTTC.

The chain has TRBV28 and TRBJ2-7, with 11 bases matching TRBD1. The CDR3 totals 17 residues. Germline V gives CDR1 MDHEN, CDR2 SYDVKM. With 5 bases clipped from V and 2 bases from J, the junction kept 11 bases outside the gene matches. The chain's CDR3 is CASSLLSPGQGAYEQYF. The CDR3 coding sequence is TGTGCCAGCAGTCTTCTATCGCCGGGACAGGGGGCCTACGAGCAGTACTTC.

The chain couples TRBV7-9 to TRBJ1-4; 9 bases match TRBD1. The ends lost 4 bases at V and 12 bases at J; junction bases unmatched: 9. The CDR3 covers 14 residues. CDR1 and CDR2 from the germline V gene are SEHNR and FQNEAQ (reference sequence). Written as DNA, the CDR3 is TGTGCCAGCAGCTCGGACGGGACAGGGTTGGAACTGTTTTTT. Translating it yields CASSSDGTGLELFF.

The table lists this clonotype with a few counts. This rearrangement joins TRBV2 to TRBJ2-5; D perhaps matches TRBD2 (6 bases). Trimming left V 4 bases short and J 6 bases short, with 12 bases between. The CDR3 length is 13 residues. Per the germline V gene, CDR1 is SNHLY and CDR2 is FYNNEI. The CDR3: CASSVGGLKTQYF. The CDR3 DNA reads as TGTGCCAGCAGTGTGGGAGGCCTCAAGACCCAGTACTTC.

This clonotype was seen more than once but under ten times. Relative to the germline gene, one junction end is altered; a read error may explain this. The chain is built from TRBV6-6 and TRBJ2-7, with 10 bases fitting TRBD2. The V gene's germline CDR1 is MNHNY and CDR2 SVGAGI (reference sequence). The CDR3 contains 14 residues. The CDR3 sequence: CASSGLAEAYGQYF. For the CDR3, the DNA is TGTGCCAGCAGTGGACTAGCGGAAGCTTACGGGCAGTACTTC.

This clonotype was picked up a small number of times. The genes are TRBV7-8 and TRBJ2-5; no clear D. The germline V gene encodes CDR1 SGHVS and CDR2 FQNEAQ. This CDR3 has 14 residues. Trimming cost V 5 bases and J 7 bases, with 17 bases left between them. The CDR3 nucleotides are TGTGCCAGCAGCGACGGAGCTGGGCGAGGGACCCAGTACTTC. Translated, it gives CASSDGAGRGTQYF.